Presented here are 12 T cell receptor beta chains from one specimen sequenced in a study of glioma-infiltrating T cells after dendritic cell vaccination. Produced via immunoSEQ multiplex PCR; TCRdb's table is partial and in-frame only. The sample records fewer than 70,000 clones, around 85% being singletons. As to time point: after dendritic cell vaccination, including at tumor progression/relapse. The specimen comprised blood, sampled after dendritic cell vaccination. Receptors were obtained from a human donor with glioblastoma.

This chain connects TRBV28 to TRBJ1-4; D not certain. The ends were cut back, 6 bases at V and 8 bases at J, with 10 bases in the middle. Germline V lookup: CDR1 MDHEN, CDR2 SYDVKM. The CDR3 extends over 12 amino acids. The CDR3 region has the DNA TGTGCCAGCAGCTCCTACGAAGAAAAACTGTTTTTT. Protein sequence: CASSSYEEKLFF.

The V gene is TRBV29-1, the J gene TRBJ1-1; no firm D call. V shed 7 bases and J shed 5 bases, with 14 bases lying between them. Germline V lookup: CDR1 SQVTM, CDR2 ANQGSEA. The CDR3 runs 12 residues. The CDR3 loop reads CSASDPGTEAFF. CDR3 nucleotide sequence: TGCAGCGCTTCAGATCCGGGTACTGAAGCTTTCTTT.

The V gene is TRBV7-2, the J gene TRBJ2-2; D gene uncertain. There are 14 residues in the CDR3. Germline lookup yields CDR1 SGHTA and CDR2 FQGNSA. V was trimmed by 9 bases and J by 2 bases, leaving 13 bases between them. This chain's CDR3 is CASSLGRNTGELFF. The CDR3 DNA sequence: TGTGCCAGTTCACTGGGCCGAAACACCGGGGAGCTGTTTTTT. The complete variable domain, with remaining parts taken from reference TRBV7-2 and TRBJ2-2, reads GAGVSQSPSNKVTEKGKDVELRCDPISGHTALYWYRQSLGQGLEFLIYFQGNSAPDKSGLPSDRFSAERTGGSVSTLTIQRTQQEDSAVYLCASSLGRNTGELFFGEGSRLTVL.

The chain uses TRBV2 and TRBJ2-1, with a possible D match to TRBD1 (5 bases). The CDR3 runs 14 residues. Germline-derived CDR1 and CDR2 are SNHLY and FYNNEI. V dropped 6 bases and J dropped 9 bases, with 18 bases sitting between them. CDR3 sequence (DNA): TGTGCCAGCAGCCAGGGAAGTGGTTTTGGTGAGCAGTTCTTC. It encodes CASSQGSGFGEQFF.

Only a few counts were recorded for this clone. V and J are TRBV6-6 and TRBJ1-3, with TRBD1 as a possible D gene (6 bases). V lost 1 base to trimming and J lost 0 bases, with 10 bases between them. CDR1 and CDR2 (germline): MNHNY, SVGAGI (reference sequence). The CDR3 consists of 16 residues. CDR3 in DNA: TGTGCCAGCAGTTACTTGAGGACAGACTCTGGAAACACCATATATTTT. It is translated as CASSYLRTDSGNTIYF.

V is TRBV9 and J is TRBJ2-7; D not certain. The CDR3 contains 13 residues. The germline CDR1 and CDR2 sequences are SGDLS and YYNGEE. V dropped 4 bases and J dropped 3 bases, with 11 bases sitting between them. In DNA form, the CDR3 reads TGTGCCAGCAGCCGAGCAGGTAGCTACGAGCAGTACTTC. Protein product: CASSRAGSYEQYF.

CDR3 in DNA: TGTGCCAGCAGCCCTGCCGGGACTAGCGGGGTTGGGGATACGCAGTATTTT. It yields the protein CASSPAGTSGVGDTQYF. V gene TRBV9 combines with J gene TRBJ2-3; TRBD2 matches 13 bases. Germline V gene sequence: CDR1 SGDLS, CDR2 YYNGEE. Germline trimming cut 4 bases from V and 6 bases from J; bases unmatched to any gene: 11. The CDR3 extends over 17 amino acids. The full variable domain, rest sourced from reference TRBV9 and TRBJ2-3, is DSGVTQTPKHLITATGQRVTLRCSPRSGDLSVYWYQQSLDQGLQFLIQYYNGEERAKGNILERFSAQQFPDLHSELNLSSLELGDSALYFCASSPAGTSGVGDTQYFGPGTRLTVL.

The chain recombines TRBV5-6 with TRBJ2-7; D is unresolved. Trimming shortened V by 0 bases and J by 7 bases, and 5 bases separated the two germline ends. This CDR3 is built from 11 residues. Germline V lookup: CDR1 SGHDT, CDR2 YYEEEE. The CDR3 protein is CASSLVEEQYF. As DNA, the CDR3 is TGTGCCAGCAGCTTGGTGGAGGAGCAGTACTTC.

In nucleotides, the CDR3 is TGTGCCAGCAGTGAAGAGGGGGATGGCGGAGCGTACGAGCAGTACTTC. Translated: CASSEEGDGGAYEQYF. The chain employs TRBV6-1 and TRBJ2-5; tentatively, D is TRBD1 (6 bases). The last part of the DNA fits TRBJ2-7 better; the J call may be wrong. Germline-derived CDR1 and CDR2 are MNHNS and SASEGT. This CDR3 contains 16 residues.

The chain uses TRBV5-1 and TRBJ2-3; D is unclear. Trimming took 3 bases from V and 0 from J, leaving 11 bases between them. Germline CDR1 SGHRS, CDR2 YFSETQ. CDR3 length: 15 residues. As DNA, the CDR3 is TGCGCCAGCAGCTCCGATCGAGCTAGCACAGATACGCAGTATTTT. It yields the protein CASSSDRASTDTQYF.

V usage is TRBV29-1 and J usage is TRBJ1-2, with 8 nucleotides matching TRBD1. The J segment lost 0 bases and the V segment lost 4 bases, leaving 1 base of the junction unmatched. The V gene's germline CDR1 is SQVTM and CDR2 ANQGSEA. The CDR3 sequence is 13 residues long. The CDR3: CSVAGGSNYGYTF. The CDR3 nucleotides read TGCAGCGTTGCAGGGGGCTCTAACTATGGCTACACCTTC.

The rearrangement links TRBV5-4 to TRBJ2-1; weak D call: TRBD2 (5 bases). The CDR3 sequence is 13 residues long. In germline, CDR1 is SGHNT, CDR2 YYREEE (reference sequence). The germline V and J ends were trimmed by 2 bases and 9 bases, with 12 bases remaining between them. The CDR3 loop is CASSFGKQREQFF. CDR3 DNA: TGTGCCAGCAGCTTCGGGAAGCAACGTGAGCAGTTCTTC.